This T cell receptor beta chain was sequenced in a study of shared clonotypes between healthy human individuals. At the level of the study: Donors, aged 18 to 49, were a couple of women and three men. Study outcomes and limitations: Memory subsets generally showed smaller estimated richness than naive subsets did. A reduction in generation probabilities was seen for non-shared clonotypes relative to those shared by all four donors.

This CDR3 has 13 residues. Germline V gives CDR1 LNHDA, CDR2 SQIVND (reference sequence). Trimming left V 8 bases short and J 1 base short, with 11 bases between. The table came from immunoSEQ multiplex PCR; TCRdb's copy has only in-frame clones and leaves some out. The data hold about 960,000 clones, with 70% to 85% observed a single time. CD45RA+ naive and CD45RA-negative memory subsets were separated from CD4+ cells. On this clone: As yet, its antigen is unknown.

The sequencing sample was made of memory CD4+ T cells sorted from blood. Subset indicated: CD45RA-negative fraction. The rearrangement links TRBV19 to TRBJ1-1; D unclear. The clonotype was recovered from a man in his late teens or twenties in good health. The DNA of the CDR3 is TGTGCCAGTGGTTTAAAGGGGAACACTGAAGCTTTCTTT. Translation: CASGLKGNTEAFF. Full variable domain (missing parts from reference TRBV19 and TRBJ1-1): DGGITQSPKYLFRKEGQNVTLSCEQNLNHDAMYWYRQDPGQGLRLIYYSQIVNDFQKGDIAEGYSVSREKKESFPLTVTSAQKNPTAFYLCASGLKGNTEAFFGQGTRLTVV.